The 31 T cell receptor beta chains given below trace back to one sample, sequenced in a study of blood T cell repertoires in COVID-19. Profiling relied on immunoSEQ multiplex PCR, and the TCRdb table lists in-frame clones only, not all of them. The sample lists fewer than 200,000 clones; 75% to 85% were seen once. The material sequenced was peripheral blood. The receptors stem from a human donor in a cohort sampled during active COVID-19.

This chain links TRBV2 with TRBJ1-1; D gene ambiguous. V was cut by 2 bases and J by 3 bases, with 4 bases left in between. Germline assignment: CDR1 SNHLY and CDR2 FYNNEI. The CDR3 runs 12 residues. CDR3: CASSEQYTEAFF. CDR3 DNA sequence: TGTGCCAGCAGTGAACAGTACACTGAAGCTTTCTTT.

Concerning this clone itself: This specimen includes other DNA sequences encoding the same CDR3. The V gene is TRBV9, the J gene TRBJ2-7; TRBD2 matches at 9 bases. The CDR3 contains 15 residues. V shed 0 bases, J shed 2 bases, and the junction held 3 bases outside the gene matches. From germline, CDR1 is SGDLS and CDR2 YYNGEE. CDR3 DNA: TGTGCCAGCAGCGTAGGTGCGGGGGGGCCCTACGAGCAGTACTTC. This encodes CASSVGAGGPYEQYF.

The chain joins TRBV6-2 or TRBV6-3 to TRBJ1-3; D is uncertain. CDR1 and CDR2 (germline): MNHEY, SVGEGT. CDR3 length: 15 residues. Between the trimmed V and J ends, which lost 2 bases and 4 bases, there was a span of 12 bases. This chain's CDR3 is CASSYEGSSGNTIYF. The CDR3 coding sequence is TGTGCCAGCAGTTACGAGGGTTCTTCGGGAAACACCATATATTTT.

As DNA, the CDR3 is TGCAGCGTTGAATACCGCACAGGTGTCAATGAGCAGTTCTTC. As protein: CSVEYRTGVNEQFF. The chain carries TRBV29-1 and TRBJ2-1; perhaps TRBD1 as D (5 bases). V shed 2 bases and J shed 6 bases, with 14 bases lying between them. The CDR3 is 14 amino acids. CDR1 is SQVTM, CDR2 ANQGSEA, per germline.

The chain's CDR3 is CASSRGGGYYEQYF. DNA of the CDR3: TGTGCCAGCAGCAGAGGGGGGGGGTACTACGAGCAGTACTTC. The V call is TRBV7-2, the J call TRBJ2-7; tentative D call: TRBD2 (7 bases). There are 14 residues in the CDR3. Germline values: CDR1 SGHTA, CDR2 FQGNSA. V lost 5 bases and J 3 bases, leaving 14 bases between the germline ends.

This chain joins TRBV15 and TRBJ2-3; D is uncertain. CDR3 size: 13 residues. Germline-derived CDR1 and CDR2 are LNHNV and YYDKDF (reference sequence). Trimming took off 0 bases at V and 4 bases at J, with 5 bases between the two ends. The CDR3 region is CATSRDPPDTQYF. The CDR3 nucleotides are TGTGCCACCAGCAGAGATCCTCCAGATACGCAGTATTTT.

The chain joins TRBV4-2 to TRBJ2-1; 9 nucleotides line up with TRBD2. The CDR3 has 15 amino acids. Unmatched junction bases numbered 5, after V lost 0 bases and J lost 8 bases. Germline V gene sequence: CDR1 LGHNA, CDR2 YNFKEQ. The CDR3 nucleotides are TGTGCCAGCAGCCAAGAAGTTGCTAGCGGGGATGAGCAGTTCTTC. The encoded protein is CASSQEVASGDEQFF.

The V and J genes are TRBV7-8 and TRBJ1-1; D not resolved. The V gene lost 3 bases and the J gene lost 8 bases, with 13 bases spanning the gap. This CDR3 has 13 amino acids. The germline CDR1 and CDR2 sequences are SGHVS and FQNEAQ. DNA of the CDR3: TGTGCCAGCAGCTTGAGGCAGCAACTAGAAGCTTTCTTT. It yields the protein CASSLRQQLEAFF.

V and J are TRBV27 and TRBJ2-7; 7 bases fit TRBD1. Germline CDR1 reads MNHEY; CDR2 reads SMNVEV (reference sequence). The ends lost 5 bases at V and 7 bases at J; junction bases unmatched: 5. This CDR3 has 12 amino acids. The CDR3: CASSPTGKEQYF. The CDR3 DNA reads TGTGCCAGCAGTCCGACAGGGAAGGAGCAGTACTTC.

This chain joins TRBV18 and TRBJ1-1, with D possibly matching TRBD1 (6 bases). Germline assignment: CDR1 KGHSH and CDR2 LQKENI. The CDR3 length is 13 residues. V lost 3 bases, J lost 6 bases, and 11 bases lay in between. The CDR3: CASSPGTSAEAFF. The DNA of the CDR3 is TGTGCCAGCTCACCGGGGACATCCGCTGAAGCTTTCTTT.

V gene TRBV21-1 combines with J gene TRBJ2-2; the table's D call, TRBD2, has no DNA check behind it. TRBV21-1 constitutes a pseudogene. This CDR3 contains 15 residues. The CDR3 protein is CASSNPTFYPGELFF. The CDR3 nucleotides are TGTGCCAGCAGCAACCCCACTTTCTATCCCGGGGAGCTGTTTTTT.

The chain combines TRBV10-3 with TRBJ2-7; 11 nucleotides align to TRBD2. V lost 0 bases to trimming and J lost 6 bases; unmatched junction nucleotides: 7. The CDR3 covers 16 residues. Germline values: CDR1 ENHRY, CDR2 SYGVKD. CDR3 sequence (DNA): TGTGCCATCAGTGAGTCACTTACTAGCGGGAGTTTCGAGCAGTACTTC. It codes for CAISESLTSGSFEQYF.

The chain has TRBV5-6 and TRBJ2-7, with a possible D match to TRBD1 (6 bases). The germline V gene has CDR1 SGHDT and CDR2 YYEEEE. V gave up 0 bases and J gave up 0 bases, with 10 bases separating them. There are 15 residues in the CDR3. In DNA, the CDR3 is TGTGCCAGCAGCTTGGGACAGGTCAGCTCCTACGAGCAGTACTTC. It is translated as CASSLGQVSSYEQYF.

The chain joins TRBV19 to TRBJ2-1; TRBD2 aligns across 12 bases. The CDR3 sequence is 15 residues long. Germline CDR1 reads LNHDA; CDR2 reads SQIVND (reference sequence). With 6 bases clipped from V and 7 bases from J, the junction kept 7 bases outside the gene matches. The CDR3 sequence: CASSLTSGGMNEQFF. DNA of the CDR3: TGTGCCAGTAGCCTGACTAGCGGGGGAATGAATGAGCAGTTCTTC. Looking up the rest from reference TRBV19 and TRBJ2-1 gives the full variable domain: DGGITQSPKYLFRKEGQNVTLSCEQNLNHDAMYWYRQDPGQGLRLIYYSQIVNDFQKGDIAEGYSVSREKKESFPLTVTSAQKNPTAFYLCASSLTSGGMNEQFFGPGTRLTVL.

This chain joins TRBV7-9 and TRBJ2-7; no firm D call. The CDR3 totals 13 residues. Germline loops: CDR1 SEHNR, CDR2 FQNEAQ (reference sequence). Trimming removed 1 base from V and 2 bases from J, with 6 bases in between. In DNA, the CDR3 is TGTGCCAGCAGCTTAGGCGTAGCCTACGAGCAGTACTTC. Translating gives CASSLGVAYEQYF.

This chain joins TRBV25-1 and TRBJ1-6; the match to TRBD1 covers 9 bases. The CDR3 contains 15 residues. Germline V gene lookup returns CDR1 MGHDK and CDR2 SYGVNS. V lost 5 bases, J lost 9 bases, and 8 bases stayed unmatched. The CDR3 spells CASSSGGQGSSPLHF. In DNA, the CDR3 is TGTGCCAGCAGTAGTGGTGGACAGGGGAGTTCACCCCTCCACTTT.

The chain has TRBV5-4 and TRBJ1-6; D is perhaps TRBD1 (5 bases). Germline CDR1 and CDR2: SGHNT and YYREEE (reference sequence). This CDR3 is built from 14 residues. With 4 bases removed from V and 10 bases from J, the gap between germline ends came to 15 bases. CDR3 residues: CASSPQARASPLHF. The CDR3 coding sequence is TGTGCCAGCAGCCCCCAAGCCAGGGCCTCACCCCTCCACTTT.

This clone has more than one count but fewer than ten. This chain uses TRBV27 with TRBJ2-7, with 11 bases that match TRBD1. The CDR3 extends over 15 amino acids. In germline, CDR1 is MNHEY, CDR2 SMNVEV (reference sequence). V trimming: 0 bases; J trimming: 7 bases; junction bases outside the gene matches: 5. CDR3 loop: CASSLSGTGGGEQYF. DNA for the CDR3: TGTGCCAGCAGTTTATCCGGGACAGGGGGAGGTGAGCAGTACTTC.

The CDR3 region is CASSSLGEATNEKLFF. In DNA, the CDR3 is TGTGCCAGCAGCTCGTTAGGGGAAGCAACTAATGAAAAACTGTTTTTT. The V gene is TRBV7-6, the J gene TRBJ1-4, with D possibly matching TRBD1 (5 bases). Looked up from germline, CDR1 is SGHVS and CDR2 is FNYEAQ. The V end lost 4 bases, the J end lost 0 bases, and 12 bases lay between the germline ends. This CDR3 has 16 amino acids.

The rearrangement uses TRBV18 and TRBJ2-7, with 8 nucleotides matching TRBD1. Germline CDR1 reads KGHSH; CDR2 reads LQKENI. The CDR3 contains 16 residues. The V and J ends lost 0 bases and 6 bases, in that order; junction bases with no gene match: 10. CDR3 residues: CASSPPRGQLQGEQYF. As DNA, the CDR3 is TGTGCCAGCTCACCACCCAGGGGGCAGTTACAGGGCGAGCAGTACTTC.

This rearrangement joins TRBV6-5 to TRBJ2-6; 7 nucleotides match TRBD1. The V segment lost 6 bases and the J segment 3 bases; nucleotides outside the gene matches: 2. The length of the CDR3 is 14 residues. Germline V gene sequence: CDR1 MNHEY, CDR2 SVGAGI. The CDR3 DNA reads TGTGCCAGCAGGACAGGGAGTGGGGCCAACGTCCTGACTTTC. It codes for CASRTGSGANVLTF.

This chain links TRBV6-2 or TRBV6-3 with TRBJ2-7; 14 bases are a match to TRBD2. The CDR3 runs to 16 residues. Losses at the gene ends were 6 bases for V and 6 bases for J; bases not matched to a gene: 10. The germline V gene encodes CDR1 MNHEY and CDR2 SVGEGT. In DNA, the CDR3 is TGTGCCAGCAGCGGAGGACTAGCGGGAGGCTGGGGCGAGCAGTACTTC. Its protein is CASSGGLAGGWGEQYF.

The chain uses TRBV27 and TRBJ1-2; D may be TRBD1 (5 bases). The V end was cut by 1 base, the J end by 4 bases, with 10 bases between. Germline CDR1 MNHEY, CDR2 SMNVEV (reference sequence). The CDR3 contains 14 residues. CDR3 sequence reads: CASSLLGGGYGYTF. The CDR3 DNA is TGTGCCAGCAGTTTATTGGGGGGAGGCTATGGCTACACCTTC.

The J gene is TRBJ1-2, the V gene TRBV7-9; 7 nucleotides line up with TRBD1. Germline loops: CDR1 SEHNR, CDR2 FQNEAQ (reference sequence). The CDR3 has 17 residues. Trimming at V came to 5 bases and at J to 0 bases, leaving 12 bases not matched to a gene. The CDR3 loop reads CASSPSGGLRTNYGYTF. In DNA form, the CDR3 reads TGTGCCAGCAGCCCCTCAGGGGGTCTTAGAACTAACTATGGCTACACCTTC.

This clone was detected a few times. The junction differs from germline at one of its ends, possibly a read error. The genes are TRBV7-7 and TRBJ2-3, with 11 bases that match TRBD1. Germline V gene lookup returns CDR1 SSHAT and CDR2 FNYEAQ (reference sequence). CDR3 length equals 15 residues. The CDR3 nucleotides read TGTGCTAGCAGCCGGGGGACAGGGGGAACAGATACGCAGTATTTT. This sequence encodes CASSRGTGGTDTQYF.

This clone was observed once. This chain connects TRBV19 to TRBJ1-5, with unresolved D. V was trimmed by 9 bases and J by 1 base, leaving 10 bases between them. CDR3 length: 13 amino acids. CDR1 is LNHDA and CDR2 is SQIVND in the germline V gene (reference sequence). The CDR3 sequence is CASQAGSNQPQHF. For the CDR3, the DNA is TGTGCCAGCCAAGCCGGGAGCAATCAGCCCCAGCATTTT.

The chain uses TRBV10-1 and TRBJ1-1; TRBD1 might be the D (5 bases). Germline CDR1 reads WNHNN; CDR2 reads SYGVQD (reference sequence). Trimming left V 3 bases short and J 0 bases short, with 8 bases between. The CDR3 loop spans 14 amino acids. As DNA, the CDR3 is TGCGCCAGCAGTGACCAACAGGTGAACACTGAAGCTTTCTTT. Its protein is CASSDQQVNTEAFF.

The chain employs TRBV19 and TRBJ2-3; perhaps TRBD2 as D (6 bases). Germline V gene sequence: CDR1 LNHDA, CDR2 SQIVND (reference sequence). The CDR3 consists of 15 residues. V shed 1 base and J shed 2 bases, with 10 bases lying between them. CDR3 nucleotides: TGTGCCAGTAGTATAGCCCGGGAGATCACAGATACGCAGTATTTT. Translated: CASSIAREITDTQYF.

The rearrangement uses TRBV5-5 and TRBJ1-4; D possibly corresponds to TRBD1 (5 bases). V gave up 1 base and J gave up 5 bases, with 9 bases separating them. The CDR3 runs 14 residues. The germline gives CDR1 SGHKS, CDR2 YYEKEE (reference sequence). CDR3: CASSLTGRNEKLFF. DNA of the CDR3: TGTGCCAGCAGCTTGACAGGCAGGAATGAAAAACTGTTTTTT.

The chain is built from TRBV6-5 and TRBJ1-6; D not resolved. Trimming left V 7 bases short and J 2 bases short, with 3 bases between. This CDR3 has 12 residues. CDR1 MNHEY and CDR2 SVGAGI come from the germline V gene. The CDR3 loop is CASTAYNSPLHF. CDR3 nucleotide sequence: TGTGCCAGCACGGCCTATAATTCACCCCTCCACTTT.

This clone is a singleton in its sample. V usage is TRBV6-5 and J usage is TRBJ1-2; TRBD1 matches 8 bases. CDR1 is MNHEY and CDR2 is SVGAGI in the germline V gene. V shed 5 bases, J shed 2 bases, and the junction held 4 bases outside the gene matches. The CDR3 spans 14 residues. The CDR3 bases are TGTGCCAGCAGTCTGACAGGGGAAAACTATGGCTACACCTTC. Protein product: CASSLTGENYGYTF.